The source of this TCR beta chain is a study of shared clonotypes between healthy human individuals. General study points: Naive subsets usually exceeded memory subsets in estimated richness.

Sequenced by immunoSEQ multiplex PCR; TCRdb stores in-frame clones only, minus some. The sample contains about 1 million clones, approximately 76% of which appear only once. The germline CDR1 and CDR2 sequences are MDHEN and SYDVKM. Unmatched junction bases numbered 9, after V lost 6 bases and J lost 2 bases. The CDR3 covers 15 residues. For this clone: The target antigen is unknown.

All donors were Caucasian adults living in Nashville, Tennessee. The source is a man aged 18 to 35 in good health. Sequenced input: memory CD4+ T cells sorted from blood. Subset meaning: CD45RA-negative fraction. The gene calls are TRBV28 and TRBJ2-7; TRBD1 matches at 8 bases. The DNA of the CDR3 is TGTGCCAGCAGACCCGGACAGGGTTCGGCCTACGAGCAGTACTTC. Encoded protein: CASRPGQGSAYEQYF.